This TCR beta chain was retrieved from a study of cytomegalovirus exposure and HLA in healthy donors. This PCR relied on a set of 60 Vbeta primers and 13 Jbeta primers. Sequencing was performed with immunoSEQ multiplex PCR; in TCRdb, only in-frame clones are kept and a portion is missing. The repertoire has some 110,000 clones, over 75% of them found once; the top ten carry roughly 3.6%. CDR1 is SQVTM, CDR2 ANQGSEA, per germline. With 7 bases removed from V and 5 bases from J, the gap between germline ends came to 8 bases. The CDR3 is made up of 10 amino acids. The sequence was obtained from a man aged 55-75 years in good health and CMV-seronegative. Material: PBMCs. The V call is TRBV29-1, the J call TRBJ2-5; tentatively, D is TRBD2 (6 bases). CDR3 sequence reads: CSAGGETQYF. In nucleotides, the CDR3 is TGCAGCGCTGGGGGGGAGACCCAGTACTTC.